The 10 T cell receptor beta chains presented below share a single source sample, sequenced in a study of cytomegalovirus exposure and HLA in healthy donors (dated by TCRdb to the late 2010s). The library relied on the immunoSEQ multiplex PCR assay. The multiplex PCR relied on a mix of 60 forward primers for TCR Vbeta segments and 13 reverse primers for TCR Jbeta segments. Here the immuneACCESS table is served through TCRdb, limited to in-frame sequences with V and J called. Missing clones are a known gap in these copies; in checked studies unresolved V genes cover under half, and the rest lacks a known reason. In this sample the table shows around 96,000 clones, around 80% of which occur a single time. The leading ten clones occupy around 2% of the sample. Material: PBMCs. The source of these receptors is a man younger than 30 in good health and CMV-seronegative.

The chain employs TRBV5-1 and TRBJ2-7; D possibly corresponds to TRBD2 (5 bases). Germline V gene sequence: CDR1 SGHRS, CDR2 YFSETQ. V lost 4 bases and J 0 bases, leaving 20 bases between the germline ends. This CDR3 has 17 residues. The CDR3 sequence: CASSQPGSDPSSYEQYF. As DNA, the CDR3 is TGCGCCAGCAGCCAACCGGGATCGGACCCCAGCTCCTACGAGCAGTACTTC.

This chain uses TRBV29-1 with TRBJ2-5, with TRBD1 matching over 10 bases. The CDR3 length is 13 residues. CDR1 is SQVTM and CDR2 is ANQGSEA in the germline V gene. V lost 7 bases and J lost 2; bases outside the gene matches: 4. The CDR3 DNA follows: TGCAGCGCCCGACAGGGGGCTCAAGAGACCCAGTACTTC. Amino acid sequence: CSARQGAQETQYF. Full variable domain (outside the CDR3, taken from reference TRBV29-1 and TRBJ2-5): SAVISQKPSRDICQRGTSLTIQCQVDSQVTMMFWYRQQPGQSLTLIATANQGSEATYESGFVIDKFPISRPNLTFSTLTVSNMSPEDSSIYLCSARQGAQETQYFGPGTRLLVL.

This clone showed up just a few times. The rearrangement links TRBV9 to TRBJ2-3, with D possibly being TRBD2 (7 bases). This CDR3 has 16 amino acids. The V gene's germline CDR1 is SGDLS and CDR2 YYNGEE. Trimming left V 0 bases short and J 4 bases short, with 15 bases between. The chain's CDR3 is CASSVDPGGRPDTQYF. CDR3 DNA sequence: TGTGCCAGCAGCGTAGACCCCGGGGGGCGCCCAGATACGCAGTATTTT.

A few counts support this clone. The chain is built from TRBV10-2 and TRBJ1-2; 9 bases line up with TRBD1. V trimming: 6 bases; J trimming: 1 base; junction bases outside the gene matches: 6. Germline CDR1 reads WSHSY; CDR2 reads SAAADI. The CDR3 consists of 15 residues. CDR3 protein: CASRGTGSFNYGYTF. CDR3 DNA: TGCGCCAGCAGGGGGACAGGGTCGTTTAACTATGGCTACACCTTC.

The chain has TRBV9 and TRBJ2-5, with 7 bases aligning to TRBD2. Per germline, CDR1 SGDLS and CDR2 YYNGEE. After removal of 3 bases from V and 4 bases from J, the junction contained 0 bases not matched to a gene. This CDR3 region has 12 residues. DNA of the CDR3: TGTGCCAGCAGCGGGGGGGGAGAGACCCAGTACTTC. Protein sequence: CASSGGGETQYF.

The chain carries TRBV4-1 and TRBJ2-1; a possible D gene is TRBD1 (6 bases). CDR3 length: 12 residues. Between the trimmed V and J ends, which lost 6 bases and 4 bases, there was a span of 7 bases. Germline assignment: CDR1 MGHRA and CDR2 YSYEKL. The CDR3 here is CASRQGYNEQFF. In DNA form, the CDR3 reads TGCGCCAGCAGGCAGGGGTACAATGAGCAGTTCTTC.

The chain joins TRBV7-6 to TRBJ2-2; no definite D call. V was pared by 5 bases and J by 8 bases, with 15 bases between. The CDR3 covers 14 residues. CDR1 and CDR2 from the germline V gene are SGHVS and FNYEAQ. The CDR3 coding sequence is TGTGCCAGCAGCCAACTTACCGGCGGTGGGGAGCTGTTTTTT. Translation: CASSQLTGGGELFF.

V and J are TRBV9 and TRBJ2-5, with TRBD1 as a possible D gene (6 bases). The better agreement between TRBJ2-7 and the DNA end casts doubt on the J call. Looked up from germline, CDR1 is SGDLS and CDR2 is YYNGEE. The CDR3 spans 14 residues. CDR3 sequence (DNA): TGTGCCAGCAGCGAGAGTTTACAGGGCCGCGAGCAGTACTTC. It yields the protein CASSESLQGREQYF.

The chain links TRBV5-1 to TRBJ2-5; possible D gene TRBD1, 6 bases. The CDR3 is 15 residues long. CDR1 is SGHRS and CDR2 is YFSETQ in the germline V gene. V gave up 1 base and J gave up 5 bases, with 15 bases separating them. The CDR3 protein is CASSLPRPRGETQYF. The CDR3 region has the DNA TGCGCCAGCAGCTTGCCACGTCCTAGGGGGGAGACCCAGTACTTC.

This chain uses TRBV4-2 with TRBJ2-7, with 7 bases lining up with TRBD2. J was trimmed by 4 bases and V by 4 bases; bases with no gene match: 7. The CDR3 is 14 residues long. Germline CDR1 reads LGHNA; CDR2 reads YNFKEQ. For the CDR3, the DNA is TGTGCCAGCAGCCCTGGGGGGGAGGGGTACGAGCAGTACTTC. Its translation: CASSPGGEGYEQYF.